This TCR beta chain came from a study of blood T cell repertoires in COVID-19 (dated by TCRdb to 2020 to 2021). Study-wide context: Collaborator samples came from the United States, Italy and Spain and covered acute and convalescent phases of COVID-19. Where HLA class I and class II types were available, the types were taken from metadata supplied by the sample provider, not from assay-based typing. The prospective study material was composed of cDNA or gDNA derived from T cells, B-cell-depleted T cells, or PBMCs. Samples were obtained from the ongoing ImmuneRACE study (first 160 participants) and from 1,254 subjects provided by 6 global collaborators. The sample metadata nearly always contained a de-identified subject ID, COVID-19 status, age in years and sex. Subjects who had been exposed to COVID-19, were actively infected with it, or had recovered from it provided the deeply sampled blood TCRbeta repertoires that made up the dataset. The repertoires were made available in a free public database intended to serve as a resource for research on the immune response to SARS-CoV-2. Overall study outcomes, separate from this receptor: The quantity of clinical and demographic metadata differed by source and by participant and was supplied without curation.

One collaborating source in Seattle enrolled patients while the patients were actively infected and followed the patients over time throughout the course of disease. Whole blood was collected in K2EDTA tubes by collaborating institutions according to the institutions' own protocols. For TCRbeta analysis, collaborator samples were shipped as frozen whole blood, as isolated PBMCs, or as DNA extracted from either sample type. Of note for this clone: Its target antigen remains unknown. The sample holds no much larger clone one base away, and base qualities are not on file.

TCRbeta CDR3 regions were amplified from genomic DNA by means of the immunoSEQ Assay, a bias-controlled multiplex PCR. Processing in the source paper ran as follows. The number of nucleated cells in each sample was estimated by amplification of reference gene primers within the assay. Sequence reads were collapsed and filtered to measure the absolute abundance of every unique TCRbeta CDR3 rearrangement. For each sample, productive Simpson clonality was calculated by taking the square root of Simpson's diversity index across productive rearrangements. The table was pulled from immuneACCESS by TCRdb, which kept in-frame rearrangements only. Such tables lose some clones; where checked, under half of the loss comes from unresolved V genes, and the rest has no known cause. V, J and clone size reflect that table, while D and trimming were determined from the DNA. This sample comprises 300,000 to 400,000 clones, about nine tenths of them detected only once. The ten top clones hold 7% to 8% of the sample.

For this chain, trimming is 2 bases at the V end and 1 base at the J end, and the number of junction bases without a gene match is 3. Spanning cysteine to phenylalanine, the CDR3 consists of 16 amino acids. The only DNA kept is the CDR3, 48 bases in frame from the first base. For CDR1 and CDR2, the germline V gene (reference sequence) lists MNHEY and SMNVEV. Recombination linked TRBV27 to TRBJ1-5; 9 central bases correspond to TRBD1. The sequenced material came from peripheral blood. The source of this sequence is a woman between 65 and 79 years old with COVID-19, enrolled during active disease. CDR3 sequence: CASSLGTGLSNQPQHF. Here is the DNA: TGTGCCAGCAGTTTAGGGACAGGGCTCAGCAATCAGCCCCAGCATTTT.